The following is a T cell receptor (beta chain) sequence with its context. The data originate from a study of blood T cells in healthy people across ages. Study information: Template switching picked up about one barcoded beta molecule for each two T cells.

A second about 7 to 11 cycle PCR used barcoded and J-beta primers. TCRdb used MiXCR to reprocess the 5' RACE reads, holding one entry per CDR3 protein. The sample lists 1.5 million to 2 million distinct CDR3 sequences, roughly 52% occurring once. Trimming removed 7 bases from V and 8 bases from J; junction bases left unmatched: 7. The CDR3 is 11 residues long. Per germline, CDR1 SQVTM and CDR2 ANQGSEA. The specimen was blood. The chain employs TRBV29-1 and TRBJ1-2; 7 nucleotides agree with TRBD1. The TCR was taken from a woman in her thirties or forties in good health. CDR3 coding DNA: TGCAGCGCCCAGGGGGAAGAGGGCTACACCTTC. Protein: CSAQGEEGYTF.